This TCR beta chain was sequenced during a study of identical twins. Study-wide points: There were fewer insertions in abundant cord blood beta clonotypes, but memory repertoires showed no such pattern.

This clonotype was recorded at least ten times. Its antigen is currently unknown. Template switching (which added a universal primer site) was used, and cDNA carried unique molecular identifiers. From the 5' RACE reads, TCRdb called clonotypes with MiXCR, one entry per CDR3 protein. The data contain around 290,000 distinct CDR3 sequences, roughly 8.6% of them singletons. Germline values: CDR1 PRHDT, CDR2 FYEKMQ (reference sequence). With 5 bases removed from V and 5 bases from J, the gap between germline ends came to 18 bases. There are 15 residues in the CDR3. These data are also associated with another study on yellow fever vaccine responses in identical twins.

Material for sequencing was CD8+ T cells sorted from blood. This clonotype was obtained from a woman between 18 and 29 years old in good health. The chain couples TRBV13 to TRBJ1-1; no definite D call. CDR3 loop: CASSPGRRMGTEAFF. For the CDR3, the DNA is TGTGCCAGCAGCCCCGGACGGAGAATGGGGACTGAAGCTTTCTTT.